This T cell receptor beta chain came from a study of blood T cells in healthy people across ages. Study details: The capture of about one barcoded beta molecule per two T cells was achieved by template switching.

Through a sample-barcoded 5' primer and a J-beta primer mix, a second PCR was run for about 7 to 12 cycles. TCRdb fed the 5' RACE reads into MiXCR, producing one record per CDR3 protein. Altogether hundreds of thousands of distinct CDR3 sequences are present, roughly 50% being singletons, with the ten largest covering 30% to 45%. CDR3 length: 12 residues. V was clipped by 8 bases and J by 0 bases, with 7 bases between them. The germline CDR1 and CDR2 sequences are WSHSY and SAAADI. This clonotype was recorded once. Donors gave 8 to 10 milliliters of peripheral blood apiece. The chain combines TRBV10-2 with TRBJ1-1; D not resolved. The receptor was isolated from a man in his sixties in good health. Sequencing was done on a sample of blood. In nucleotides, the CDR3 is TGCGCCAGCCAGAACTTGAACACTGAAGCTTTCTTT. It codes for CASQNLNTEAFF.